This T cell receptor (beta chain) is drawn from a study of cytotoxic CD8 clonotypes in ibrutinib-treated CLL. Using immunoSEQ multiplex PCR, the repertoire was profiled, and TCRdb retains in-frame clones only, with some absent. There are 150,000 or so clones in the sample; roughly 76% occur only once, and 4.5% to 6% lies in the top ten. Whole-study results and caveats: Samples were collected at differing times from sustained-remission and progressing patients. Baseline levels of clonality went above those of age-matched healthy donors and moved with circulating CD8+ T-cell counts.

The V and J ends lost 4 bases and 6 bases respectively, with 16 bases between them. CDR1 MNHEY and CDR2 SVGAGI come from the germline V gene. The CDR3 sequence is 14 residues long. This clone was counted a single time. Antigen specificity is unknown. This receptor was identified in a human donor with chronic lymphocytic leukemia. V is TRBV6-5 and J is TRBJ2-7; D tentatively fits TRBD1 or TRBD2 (5 bases each). The sequencing here drew on PBMCs, taken after 24 months of ibrutinib treatment. CDR3 sequence reads: CASSSRAGSGEQYF. The CDR3 DNA sequence: TGTGCCAGCAGTTCGCGGGCAGGGTCGGGCGAGCAGTACTTC.